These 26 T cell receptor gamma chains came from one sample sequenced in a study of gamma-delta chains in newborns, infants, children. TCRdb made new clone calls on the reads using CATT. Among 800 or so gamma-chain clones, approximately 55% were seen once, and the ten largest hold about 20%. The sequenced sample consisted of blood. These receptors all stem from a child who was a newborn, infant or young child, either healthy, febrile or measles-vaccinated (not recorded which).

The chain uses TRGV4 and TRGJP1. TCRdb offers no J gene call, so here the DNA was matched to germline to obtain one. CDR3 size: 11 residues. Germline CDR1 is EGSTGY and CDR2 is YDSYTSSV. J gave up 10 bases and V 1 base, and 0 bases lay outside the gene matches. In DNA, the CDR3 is TGTGCCACCTGGGATGGTTGGTTCAAGATATTT. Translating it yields CATWDGWFKIF.

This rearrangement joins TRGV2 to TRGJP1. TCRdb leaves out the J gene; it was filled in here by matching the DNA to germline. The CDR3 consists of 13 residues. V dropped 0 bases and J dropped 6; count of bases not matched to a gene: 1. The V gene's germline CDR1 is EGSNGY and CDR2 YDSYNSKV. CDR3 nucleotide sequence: TGTGCCACCTGGGACGGGCCTGGTTGGTTCAAGATATTT. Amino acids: CATWDGPGWFKIF.

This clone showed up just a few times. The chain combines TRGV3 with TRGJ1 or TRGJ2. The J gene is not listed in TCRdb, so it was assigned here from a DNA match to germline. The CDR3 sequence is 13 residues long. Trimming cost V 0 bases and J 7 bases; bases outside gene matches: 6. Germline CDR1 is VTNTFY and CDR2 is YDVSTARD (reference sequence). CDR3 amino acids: CATWDRPGYKKLF. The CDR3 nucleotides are TGTGCCACCTGGGACAGGCCTGGCTATAAGAAACTCTTT.

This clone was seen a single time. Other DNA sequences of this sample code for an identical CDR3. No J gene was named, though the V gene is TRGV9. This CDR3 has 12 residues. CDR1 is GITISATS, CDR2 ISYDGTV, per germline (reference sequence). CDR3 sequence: CALWEVHYKKLF. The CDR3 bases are TGTGCCTTGTGGGAGGTGCACTATAAGAAGCTCTTT.

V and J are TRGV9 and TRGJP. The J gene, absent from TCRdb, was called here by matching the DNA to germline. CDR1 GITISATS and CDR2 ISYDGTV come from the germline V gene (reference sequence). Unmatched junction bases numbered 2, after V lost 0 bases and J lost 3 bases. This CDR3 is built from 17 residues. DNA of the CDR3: TGTGCCTTGTGGGAGGTGAAGCAAGAGTTGGGCAAAAAAATCAAGGTATTT. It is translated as CALWEVKQELGKKIKVF.

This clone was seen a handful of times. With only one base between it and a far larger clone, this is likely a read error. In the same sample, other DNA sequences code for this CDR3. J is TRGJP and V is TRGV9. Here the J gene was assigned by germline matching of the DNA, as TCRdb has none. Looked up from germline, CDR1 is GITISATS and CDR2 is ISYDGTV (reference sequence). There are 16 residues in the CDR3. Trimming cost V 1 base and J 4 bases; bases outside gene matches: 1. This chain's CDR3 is CALWEVQELGKKIKVF. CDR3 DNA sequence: TGTGCCTTGTGGGAGGTTCAAGAGTTGGGCAAAAAAATCAAGGTATTT.

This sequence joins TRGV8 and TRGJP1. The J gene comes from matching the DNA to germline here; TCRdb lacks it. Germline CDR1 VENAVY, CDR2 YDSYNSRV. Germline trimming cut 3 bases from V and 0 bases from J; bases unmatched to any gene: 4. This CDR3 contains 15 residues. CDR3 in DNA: TGTGCCACCTGGGATCCTGATACCACTGGTTGGTTCAAGATATTT. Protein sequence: CATWDPDTTGWFKIF.

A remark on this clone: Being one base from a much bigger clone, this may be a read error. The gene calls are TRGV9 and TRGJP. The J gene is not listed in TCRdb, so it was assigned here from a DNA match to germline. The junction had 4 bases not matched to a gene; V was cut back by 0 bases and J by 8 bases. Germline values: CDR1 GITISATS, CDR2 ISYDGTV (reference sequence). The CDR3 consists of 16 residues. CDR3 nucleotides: TGTGCCTTGTGGGAGGTGCGAAAGTTGGGCAAAAAAATCAAGGTATTT. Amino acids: CALWEVRKLGKKIKVF.

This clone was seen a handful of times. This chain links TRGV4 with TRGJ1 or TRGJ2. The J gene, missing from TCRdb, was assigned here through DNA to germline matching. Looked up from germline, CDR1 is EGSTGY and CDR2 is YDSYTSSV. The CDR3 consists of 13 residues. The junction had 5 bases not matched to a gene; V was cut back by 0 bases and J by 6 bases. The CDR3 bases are TGTGCCACCTGGGATGGGCGTGGTTATAAGAAACTCTTT. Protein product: CATWDGRGYKKLF.

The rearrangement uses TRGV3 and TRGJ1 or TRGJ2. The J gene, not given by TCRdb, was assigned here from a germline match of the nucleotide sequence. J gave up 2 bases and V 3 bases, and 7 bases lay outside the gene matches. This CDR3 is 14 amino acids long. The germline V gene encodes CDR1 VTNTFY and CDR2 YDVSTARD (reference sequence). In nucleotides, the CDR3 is TGTGCCACCTGGGACGGACACTATTATTATAAGAAACTCTTT. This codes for CATWDGHYYYKKLF.

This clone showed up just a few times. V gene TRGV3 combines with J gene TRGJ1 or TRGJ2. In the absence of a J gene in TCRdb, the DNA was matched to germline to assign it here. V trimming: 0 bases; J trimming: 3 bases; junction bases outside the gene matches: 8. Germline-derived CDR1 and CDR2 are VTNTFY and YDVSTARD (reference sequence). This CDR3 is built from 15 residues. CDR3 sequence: CATWDRLGGYYKKLF. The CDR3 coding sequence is TGTGCCACCTGGGACAGGCTCGGAGGTTATTATAAGAAACTCTTT.

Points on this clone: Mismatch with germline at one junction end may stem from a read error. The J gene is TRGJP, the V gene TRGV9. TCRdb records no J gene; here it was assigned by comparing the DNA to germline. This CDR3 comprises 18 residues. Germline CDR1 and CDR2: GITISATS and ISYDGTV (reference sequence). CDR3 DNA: TGTGCCTTGCGGGAGGTGCAGCTGGGAGAGTTGGGCAAAAAAATCAAGGTATTT. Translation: CALREVQLGELGKKIKVF.

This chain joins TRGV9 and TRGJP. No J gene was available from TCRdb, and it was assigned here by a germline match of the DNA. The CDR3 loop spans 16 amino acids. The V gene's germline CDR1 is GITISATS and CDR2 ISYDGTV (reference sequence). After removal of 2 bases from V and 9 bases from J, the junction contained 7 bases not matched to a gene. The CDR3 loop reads CALWEAEVLGKKIKVF. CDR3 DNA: TGTGCCTTGTGGGAGGCTGAGGTGTTGGGCAAAAAAATCAAGGTATTT.

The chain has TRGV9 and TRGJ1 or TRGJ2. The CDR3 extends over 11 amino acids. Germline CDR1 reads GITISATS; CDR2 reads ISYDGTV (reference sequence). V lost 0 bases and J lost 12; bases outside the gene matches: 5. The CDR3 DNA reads TGTGCCTTGTGGGAGGTGCGGGGGAAACTCTTT. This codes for CALWEVRGKLF.

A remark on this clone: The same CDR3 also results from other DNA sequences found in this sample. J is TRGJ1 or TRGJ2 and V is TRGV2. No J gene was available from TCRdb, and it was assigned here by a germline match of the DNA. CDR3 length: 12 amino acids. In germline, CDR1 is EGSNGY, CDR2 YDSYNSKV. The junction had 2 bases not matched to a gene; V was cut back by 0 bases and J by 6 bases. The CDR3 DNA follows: TGTGCCACCTGGGACGGGCTTTATAAGAAACTCTTT. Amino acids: CATWDGLYKKLF.

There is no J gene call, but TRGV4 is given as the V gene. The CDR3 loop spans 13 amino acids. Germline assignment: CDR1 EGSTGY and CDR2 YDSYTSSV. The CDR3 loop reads CATWDGRGYKELF. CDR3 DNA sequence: TGTGCCACCTGGGATGGGCGTGGTTATAAGGAACTCTTT.

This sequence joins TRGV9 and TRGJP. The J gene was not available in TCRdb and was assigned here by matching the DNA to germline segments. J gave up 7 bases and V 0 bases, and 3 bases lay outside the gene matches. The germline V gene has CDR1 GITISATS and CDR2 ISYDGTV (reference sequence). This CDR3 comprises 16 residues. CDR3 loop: CALWEVYELGKKIKVF. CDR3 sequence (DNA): TGTGCCTTGTGGGAGGTGTATGAGTTGGGCAAAAAAATCAAGGTATTT.

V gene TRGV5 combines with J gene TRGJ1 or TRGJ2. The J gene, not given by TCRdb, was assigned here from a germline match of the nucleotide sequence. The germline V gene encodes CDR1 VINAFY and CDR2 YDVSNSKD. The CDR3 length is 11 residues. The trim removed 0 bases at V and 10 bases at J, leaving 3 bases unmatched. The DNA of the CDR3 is TGTGCCACCTGGGACAGGCGAAAGAAACTCTTT. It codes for CATWDRRKKLF.

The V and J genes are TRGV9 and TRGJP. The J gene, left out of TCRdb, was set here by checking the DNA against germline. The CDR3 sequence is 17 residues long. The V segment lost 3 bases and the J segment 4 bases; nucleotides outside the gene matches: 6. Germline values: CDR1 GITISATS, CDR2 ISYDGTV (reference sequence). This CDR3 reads CALWELIQELGKKIKVF. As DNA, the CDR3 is TGTGCCTTGTGGGAGCTTATTCAAGAGTTGGGCAAAAAAATCAAGGTATTT.

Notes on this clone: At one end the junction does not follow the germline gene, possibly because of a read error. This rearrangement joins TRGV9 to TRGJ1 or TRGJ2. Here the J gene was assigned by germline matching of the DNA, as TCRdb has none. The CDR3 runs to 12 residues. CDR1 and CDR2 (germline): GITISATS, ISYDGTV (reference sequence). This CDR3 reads CAWWEVYYKKLF. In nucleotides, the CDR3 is TGTGCCTGGTGGGAGGTTTATTATAAGAAACTCTTT.

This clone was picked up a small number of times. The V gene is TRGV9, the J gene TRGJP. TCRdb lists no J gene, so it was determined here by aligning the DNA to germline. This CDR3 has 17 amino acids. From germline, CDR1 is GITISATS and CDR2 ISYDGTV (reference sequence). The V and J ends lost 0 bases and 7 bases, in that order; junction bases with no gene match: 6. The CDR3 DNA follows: TGTGCCTTGTGGGAGGTGCAGAAGGAGTTGGGCAAAAAAATCAAGGTATTT. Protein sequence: CALWEVQKELGKKIKVF.

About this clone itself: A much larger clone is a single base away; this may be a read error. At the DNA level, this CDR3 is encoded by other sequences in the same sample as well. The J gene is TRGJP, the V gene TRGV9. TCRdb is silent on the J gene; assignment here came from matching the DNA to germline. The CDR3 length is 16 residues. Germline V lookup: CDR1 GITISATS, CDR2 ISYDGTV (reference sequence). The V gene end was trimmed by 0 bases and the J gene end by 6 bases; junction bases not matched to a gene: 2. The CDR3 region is CALWEVRELGKKIKVF. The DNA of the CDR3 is TGTGCCTTGTGGGAGGTGAGAGAGTTGGGCAAAAAAATCAAGGTATTT.

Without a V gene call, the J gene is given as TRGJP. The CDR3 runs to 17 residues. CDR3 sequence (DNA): TGTGCCTCGTGGGAGGTGCGAATAGAGTTGGGCAAAAAAATCAAGGTATTT. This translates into CASWEVRIELGKKIKVF.

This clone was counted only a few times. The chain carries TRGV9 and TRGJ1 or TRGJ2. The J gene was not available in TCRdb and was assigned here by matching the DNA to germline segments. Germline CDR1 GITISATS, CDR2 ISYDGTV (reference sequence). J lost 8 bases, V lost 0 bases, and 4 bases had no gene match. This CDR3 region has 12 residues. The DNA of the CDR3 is TGTGCCTTGTGGGAGGTGTCTCATAAGAAACTCTTT. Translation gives CALWEVSHKKLF.

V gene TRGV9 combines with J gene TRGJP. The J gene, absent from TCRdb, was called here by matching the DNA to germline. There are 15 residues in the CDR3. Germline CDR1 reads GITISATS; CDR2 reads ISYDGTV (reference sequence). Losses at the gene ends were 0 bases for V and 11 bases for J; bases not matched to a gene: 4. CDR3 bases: TGTGCCTTGTGGGAGGTGATACTGGGCAAAAAAATCAAGGTATTT. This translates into CALWEVILGKKIKVF.

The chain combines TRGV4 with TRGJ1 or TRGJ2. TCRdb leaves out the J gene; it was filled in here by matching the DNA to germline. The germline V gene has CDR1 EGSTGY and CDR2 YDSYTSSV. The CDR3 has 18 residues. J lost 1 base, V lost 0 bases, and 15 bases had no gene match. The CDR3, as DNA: TGTGCCACCTGGGATGGGCAATTGAAGCCTGTAAATTATTATAAGAAACTCTTT. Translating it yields CATWDGQLKPVNYYKKLF.